This TCR beta chain was captured in a study of blood T cells in healthy people across ages. Study findings and constraints: A strong correlation was seen between TCR beta diversity and naive T cell percentage.

The CDR3 loop spans 14 amino acids. The germline V gene has CDR1 SGHRS and CDR2 YFSETQ. This clonotype was observed at least ten times. Its specificity is not known. Sequence at one end of the junction differs from germline and may be a read error. Individuals who donated were healthy Caucasians from Russia aged 6 to 90. A second PCR of about 7 to 12 cycles used a sample-barcoded 5' primer and a J-beta primer mix. TCRdb re-called the 5' RACE reads with MiXCR, one entry per CDR3 protein. The data hold under 950,000 distinct CDR3 sequences, with roughly 20% observed a single time. V gene TRBV5-1 combines with J gene TRBJ2-3; a possible D gene is TRBD2 (6 bases). The sample was blood. The receptor's source is a man aged 65-85 years in good health. CDR3 sequence reads: CASSAGTSTDTQYF. Written as DNA, the CDR3 is TGTGCCAGCAGCGCAGGGACTAGCACAGATACGCAGTATTTT.